This T cell receptor beta chain appears in the sequencing data of a study of CD8 T cells in ankylosing spondylitis. Findings of the study overall: For ankylosing spondylitis blood, a TCR beta motif of under 10 highly homologous variants appeared characteristic. Disease-linked clones reportedly showed significant enrichment in matched ankylosing spondylitis synovial fluid.

Generation of TCR beta libraries employed quantitative 5'-RACE incorporating molecular barcodes. TCRdb re-called the 5' RACE reads with MiXCR, one entry per CDR3 protein. The repertoire holds 700,000 to 850,000 distinct CDR3 sequences, with roughly 10% as singletons. This clonotype was detected only a few times. Antigen unknown. CDR1 is LGHDT and CDR2 is YNNKEL in the germline V gene (reference sequence). The ends were cut back, 3 bases at V and 1 base at J, with 15 bases in the middle. This CDR3 comprises 16 residues. This chain links TRBV3-1 with TRBJ1-1; no clear D. Sequences were obtained from blood, either unsorted or a sorted T cell fraction (not recorded which). This TCR derives from a male donor with ankylosing spondylitis. The CDR3 loop is CASSQVPGEANTEAFF. The CDR3 coding sequence is TGTGCCAGCAGCCAGGTCCCCGGGGAGGCGAACACTGAAGCTTTCTTT. The entire variable domain, with the rest obtained from reference TRBV3-1 and TRBJ1-1, is as follows: DTAVSQTPKYLVTQMGNDKSIKCEQNLGHDTMYWYKQDSKKFLKIMFSYNNKELIINETVPNRFSPKSPDKAHLNLHINSLELGDSAVYFCASSQVPGEANTEAFFGQGTRLTVV.